This paragraph reports one T cell receptor (beta chain). Antigen: not known. This sample was taken from a study of a mutant IDH1 vaccine in newly diagnosed glioma. Stated time point: week 5, during vaccination. With topical imiquimod, each dose of the vaccine consisted of 300 ug of mutant IDH1 20-mer peptide. Only in-frame clones appear in the TCRdb table, and some are missing; sequencing was by immunoSEQ multiplex PCR. Of 50,000 to 75,000 clones listed, 84% are singletons. The V gene end was trimmed by 0 bases and the J gene end by 4 bases; junction bases not matched to a gene: 11. Germline V gene data show CDR1 as SGHNT and CDR2 as YENEEA. This CDR3 region has 17 residues.

The clonotype comes from a woman in her forties or fifties with glioma. The material was PBMCs, obtained from a glioma patient whose treatment included an IDH1 peptide vaccine. The chain joins TRBV11-3 to TRBJ2-5; TRBD1 aligns across 7 bases. CDR3 DNA: TGTGCCAGCAGCTTAGATATAGGGAAGGGGGCAAGAGAGACCCAGTACTTC. Translating gives CASSLDIGKGARETQYF.